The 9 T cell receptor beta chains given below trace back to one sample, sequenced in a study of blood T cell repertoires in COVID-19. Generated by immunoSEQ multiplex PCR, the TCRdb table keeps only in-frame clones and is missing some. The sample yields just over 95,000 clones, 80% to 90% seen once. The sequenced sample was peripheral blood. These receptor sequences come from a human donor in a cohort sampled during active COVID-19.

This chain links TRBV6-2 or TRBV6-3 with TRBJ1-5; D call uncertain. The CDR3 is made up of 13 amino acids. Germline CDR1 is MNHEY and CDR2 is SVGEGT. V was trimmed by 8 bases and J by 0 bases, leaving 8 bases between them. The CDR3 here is CASCLYSNQPQHF. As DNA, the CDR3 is TGTGCCAGCTGCCTATATAGCAATCAGCCCCAGCATTTT.

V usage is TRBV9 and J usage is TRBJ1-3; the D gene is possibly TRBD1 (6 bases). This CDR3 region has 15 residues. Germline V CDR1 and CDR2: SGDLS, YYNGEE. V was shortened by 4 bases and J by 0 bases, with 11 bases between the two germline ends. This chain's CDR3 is CASSPPGASGNTIYF. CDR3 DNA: TGTGCCAGCAGCCCCCCAGGGGCCTCTGGAAACACCATATATTTT.

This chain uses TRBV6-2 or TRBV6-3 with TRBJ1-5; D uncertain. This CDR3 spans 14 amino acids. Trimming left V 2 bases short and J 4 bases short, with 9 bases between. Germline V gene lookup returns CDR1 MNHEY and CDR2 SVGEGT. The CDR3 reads CASSYGERNQPQHF. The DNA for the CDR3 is TGTGCCAGCAGTTACGGGGAGCGTAATCAGCCCCAGCATTTT.

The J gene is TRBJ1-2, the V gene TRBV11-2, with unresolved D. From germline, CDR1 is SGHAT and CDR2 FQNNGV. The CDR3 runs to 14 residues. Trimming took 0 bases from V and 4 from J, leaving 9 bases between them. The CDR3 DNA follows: TGTGCCAGCAGCTTAGATGCAGGAACCTATGGCTACACCTTC. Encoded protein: CASSLDAGTYGYTF.

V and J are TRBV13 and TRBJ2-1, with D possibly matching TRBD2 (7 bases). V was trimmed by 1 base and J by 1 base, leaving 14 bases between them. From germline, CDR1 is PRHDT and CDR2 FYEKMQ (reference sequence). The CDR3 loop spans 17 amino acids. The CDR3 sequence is CASSLVRRGGSYNEQFF. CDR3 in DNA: TGTGCCAGCAGCTTAGTCCGGAGGGGGGGGTCCTACAATGAGCAGTTCTTC.

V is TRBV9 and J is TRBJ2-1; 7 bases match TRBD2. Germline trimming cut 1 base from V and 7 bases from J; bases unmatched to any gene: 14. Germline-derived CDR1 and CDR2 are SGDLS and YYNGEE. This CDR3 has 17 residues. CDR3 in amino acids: CASSVSPGGRAANEQFF. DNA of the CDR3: TGTGCCAGCAGCGTAAGCCCTGGGGGGAGGGCCGCTAATGAGCAGTTCTTC.

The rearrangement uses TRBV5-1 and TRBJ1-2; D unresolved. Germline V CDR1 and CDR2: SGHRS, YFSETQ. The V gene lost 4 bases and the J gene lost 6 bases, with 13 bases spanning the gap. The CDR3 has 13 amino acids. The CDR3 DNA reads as TGCGCCAGCAGCGCGGCGGGGATGGATGGCTACACCTTC. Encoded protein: CASSAAGMDGYTF.

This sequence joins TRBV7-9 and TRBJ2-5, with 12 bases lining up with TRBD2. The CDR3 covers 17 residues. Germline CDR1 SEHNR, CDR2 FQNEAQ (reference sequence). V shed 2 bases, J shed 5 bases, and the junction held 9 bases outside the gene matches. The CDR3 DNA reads TGTGCCAGCAGCTTAAATTCCGTGACTAGCGGGGGTGAGACCCAGTACTTC. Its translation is CASSLNSVTSGGETQYF. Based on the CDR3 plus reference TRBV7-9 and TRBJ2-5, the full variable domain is DTGVSQNPRHKITKRGQNVTFRCDPISEHNRLYWYRQTLGQGPEFLTYFQNEAQLEKSRLLSDRFSAERPKGSFSTLEIQRTEQGDSAMYLCASSLNSVTSGGETQYFGPGTRLLVL.

The CDR3 nucleotides read TGTGCCAGCAGTTTAGACAGGGGGTCCTACGAGCAGTACTTC. Translated, it gives CASSLDRGSYEQYF. The chain has TRBV27 and TRBJ2-7, with 9 bases identical to TRBD1. CDR3 length: 14 residues. Germline-derived CDR1 and CDR2 are MNHEY and SMNVEV (reference sequence). V was pared by 2 bases and J by 1 base, with 0 bases of the junction left unmatched.